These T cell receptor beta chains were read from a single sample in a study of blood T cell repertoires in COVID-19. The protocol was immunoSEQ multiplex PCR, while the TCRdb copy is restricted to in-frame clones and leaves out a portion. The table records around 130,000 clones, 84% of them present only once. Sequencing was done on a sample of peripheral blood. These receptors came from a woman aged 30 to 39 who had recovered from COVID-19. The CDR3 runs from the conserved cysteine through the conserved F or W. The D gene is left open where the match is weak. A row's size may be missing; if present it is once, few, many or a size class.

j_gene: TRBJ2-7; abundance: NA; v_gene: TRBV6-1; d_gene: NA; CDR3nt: TGTGCCAGCAGTGACTTTGCATCGGGAGGGACAGGGTCCCACGAGCAGTACTTC; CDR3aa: CASSDFASGGTGSHEQYF
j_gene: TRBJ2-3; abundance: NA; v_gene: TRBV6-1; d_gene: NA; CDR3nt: TGTGCCAGCAGTGTTGAGACGGCGGGATCGACAGATACGCAGTATTTT; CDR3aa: CASSVETAGSTDTQYF
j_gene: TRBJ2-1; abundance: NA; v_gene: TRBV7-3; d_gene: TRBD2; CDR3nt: TGTGCCAGCAGCATGAGGACTAGCGGGGGGGTCAATGAGCAGTTCTTC; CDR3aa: CASSMRTSGGVNEQFF
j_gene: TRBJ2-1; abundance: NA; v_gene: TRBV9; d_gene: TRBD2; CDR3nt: TGTGCCAGCAGTGGAACCACAACTAGCGGGAATTACAATGAGCAGTTCTTC; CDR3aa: CASSGTTTSGNYNEQFF
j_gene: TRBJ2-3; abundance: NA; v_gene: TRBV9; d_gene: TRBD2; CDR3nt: TGTGCCAGCAGCGTGGGGGGGTGGATAGGCACAGATACGCAGTATTTT; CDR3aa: CASSVGGWIGTDTQYF
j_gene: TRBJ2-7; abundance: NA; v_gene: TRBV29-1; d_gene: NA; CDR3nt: TGCAGCGTTAAACGCAGCTCCTACGAGCAGTACTTC; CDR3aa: CSVKRSSYEQYF
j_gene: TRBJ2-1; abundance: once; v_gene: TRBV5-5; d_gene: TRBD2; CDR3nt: TGTGCCGGGGGCCGCCCCGGGACTAGCGAGAGGGAGCAGTTCTTC; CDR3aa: CAGGRPGTSEREQFF
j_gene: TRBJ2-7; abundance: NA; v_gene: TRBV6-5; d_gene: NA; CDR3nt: TGTGCCAGCACTAGACTCGCGGGAAGCTCCTACGAGCAGTACTTC; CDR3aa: CASTRLAGSSYEQYF
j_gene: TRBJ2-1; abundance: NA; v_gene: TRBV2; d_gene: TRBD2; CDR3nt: TGTGCCAGCAGTGAAGCGACCCGCGGGGGTGGTGAGCAGTTCTTC; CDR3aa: CASSEATRGGGEQFF
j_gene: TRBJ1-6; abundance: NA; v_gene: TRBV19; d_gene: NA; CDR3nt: TGTGCCAGTAGTCCGTATAATTCACCCCTCCACTTT; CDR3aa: CASSPYNSPLHF
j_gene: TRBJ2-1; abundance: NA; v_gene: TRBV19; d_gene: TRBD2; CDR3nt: TGTGCCAGCGGGGTGGGACTAGCGTCGGATGAGCAGTTCTTC; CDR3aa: CASGVGLASDEQFF
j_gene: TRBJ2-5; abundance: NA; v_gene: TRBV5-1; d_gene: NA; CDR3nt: TGCGCCAGCAGCTTGGAGGGGGGGGAGACCCAGTACTTC; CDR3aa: CASSLEGGETQYF
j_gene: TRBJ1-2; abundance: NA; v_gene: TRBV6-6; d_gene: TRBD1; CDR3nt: TGTGCCAGCAGTTCGGGACAGGGACACTATGGCTACACCTTC; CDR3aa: CASSSGQGHYGYTF
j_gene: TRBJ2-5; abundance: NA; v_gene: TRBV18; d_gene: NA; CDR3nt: TGTGCCAGCTCACTGCAGCGGCAAGAGACCCAGTACTTC; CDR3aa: CASSLQRQETQYF
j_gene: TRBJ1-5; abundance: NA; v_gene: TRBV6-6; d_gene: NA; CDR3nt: TGTGCCAGCAGCCTTACAAGTAGCAATCAGCCCCAGCATTTT; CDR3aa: CASSLTSSNQPQHF
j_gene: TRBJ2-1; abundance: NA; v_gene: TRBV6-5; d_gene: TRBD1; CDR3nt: TGTGCCAGCCGCCGGGACAGGGGCCACAATGAGCAGTTCTTC; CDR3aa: CASRRDRGHNEQFF
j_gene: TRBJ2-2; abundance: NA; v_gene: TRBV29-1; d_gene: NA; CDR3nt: TGCAGCGGTCTTCGACAGGGAGGCACCGGGGAGCTGTTTTTT; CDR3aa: CSGLRQGGTGELFF
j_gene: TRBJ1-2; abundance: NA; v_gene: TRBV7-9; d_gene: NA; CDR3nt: TGTGCCAGCAGCCCGGCCGGGTGGGGCGCTGGCTACACCTTC; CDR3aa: CASSPAGWGAGYTF
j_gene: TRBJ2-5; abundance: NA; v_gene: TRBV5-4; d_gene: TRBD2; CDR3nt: TGTGCCAGCAGTCTTCTAACCGGACTAGCGGAGACCCAGTACTTC; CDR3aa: CASSLLTGLAETQYF
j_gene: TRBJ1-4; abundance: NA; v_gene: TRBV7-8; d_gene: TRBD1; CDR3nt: TGTGCCAGCAGCTCCGCAGGGGGCCTCAATGAAAAACTGTTTTTT; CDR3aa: CASSSAGGLNEKLFF
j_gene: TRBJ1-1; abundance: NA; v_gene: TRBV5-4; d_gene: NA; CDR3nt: TGTGCCAGCAGCTCGTCGAGCAGGGGTGACACTGAAGCTTTCTTT; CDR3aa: CASSSSSRGDTEAFF
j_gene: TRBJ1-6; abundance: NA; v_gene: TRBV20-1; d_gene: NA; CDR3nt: TGCAGTGCTAGTCATGGCGGGGAGGGCTATAATTCACCCCTCCACTTT; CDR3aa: CSASHGGEGYNSPLHF
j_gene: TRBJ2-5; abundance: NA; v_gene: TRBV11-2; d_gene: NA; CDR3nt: TGTGCCAGCAGCTTAATTCGAGGCAGACAAGAGACCCAGTACTTC; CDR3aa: CASSLIRGRQETQYF
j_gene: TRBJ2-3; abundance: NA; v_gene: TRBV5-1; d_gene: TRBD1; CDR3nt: TGCGCCAGCAGCCTAACCGGGACAGGGGGGACAGATACGCAGTATTTT; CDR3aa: CASSLTGTGGTDTQYF
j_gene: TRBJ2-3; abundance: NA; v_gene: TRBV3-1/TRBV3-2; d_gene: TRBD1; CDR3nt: TGTGCCAGCAGCCACGGGGACAGGGACACAGATACGCAGTATTTT; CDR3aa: CASSHGDRDTDTQYF
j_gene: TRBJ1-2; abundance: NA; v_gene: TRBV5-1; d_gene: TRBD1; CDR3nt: TGCGCCAGCAGCACCGGGACAGCGAGTACGTTTGGCTACACCTTC; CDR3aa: CASSTGTASTFGYTF
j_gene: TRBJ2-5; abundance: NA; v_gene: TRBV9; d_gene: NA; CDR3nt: TGTGCCAGCAGCGAGGGGGCCCGGGAGATAGAGACCCAGTACTTC; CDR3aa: CASSEGAREIETQYF
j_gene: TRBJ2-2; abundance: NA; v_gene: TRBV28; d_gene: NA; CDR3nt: TGTGCCAGCAGTTTAATGACCCAGGGCACCGGGGAGCTGTTTTTT; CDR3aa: CASSLMTQGTGELFF
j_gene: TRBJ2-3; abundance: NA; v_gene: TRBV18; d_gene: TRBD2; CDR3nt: TGTGCCAGCTCACCCTTCCGTCCGGGGACTAGCGGGAGGCCTAGCACAGATACGCAGTATTTT; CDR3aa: CASSPFRPGTSGRPSTDTQYF
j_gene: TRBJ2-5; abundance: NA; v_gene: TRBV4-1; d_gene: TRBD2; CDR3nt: TGCGCCAGCAGCCTAGGTCAAGGACTAGGTCTCCAAGAGACCCAGTACTTC; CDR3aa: CASSLGQGLGLQETQYF